The sequence of this T cell receptor (beta chain) was determined in a study of cytomegalovirus exposure and HLA in healthy donors. The PCR was carried out with 60 Vbeta primers and 13 Jbeta primers. Some clones are missing from TCRdb's copy, which holds only in-frame ones; the method was immunoSEQ multiplex PCR. Of fewer than 300,000 clones listed, about nine tenths were seen once; the top ten hold around 4.2%. Points from the study as a whole: Immune exposure information available was restricted to CMV serostatus.

This clone has just a few counts. What it binds is not known. The receptor was isolated from a man aged 40-49 years in good health and CMV-seropositive. Material for sequencing was PBMCs.

The CDR3 nucleotides are TGTGCCAGCAGTTCCCGCCGGGACACCTTGAACACCGGGGAGCTGTTTTTT. Amino acid sequence: CASSSRRDTLNTGELFF. The V call is TRBV28, the J call TRBJ2-2; D perhaps matches TRBD1 (6 bases). CDR1 and CDR2 (germline): MDHEN, SYDVKM. This CDR3 spans 17 amino acids. Trimming left V 4 bases short and J 1 base short, with 16 bases between.